A single sample gave rise to the 17 T cell receptor beta chains below, sequenced in a study of T-cell memory formation after mild COVID-19. TCRdb reanalysed the 5' RACE reads using MiXCR and keeps one entry per CDR3 protein. The data hold some 450,000 distinct CDR3 sequences, with under 20% observed a single time. Input material: PBMCs or a T cell subset sorted from them (not recorded which). All receptors come from a man younger than 30 who had mild COVID-19 (a few samples of this study predate the infection). Cell type and time point are not known.

This clonotype occurred a few times. CDR3 bases: TGTGCCAGCAGCTTAGCCAGAGGGACGAATCAGCCCCAGCATTTT. This sequence encodes CASSLARGTNQPQHF. The chain recombines TRBV7-9 with TRBJ1-5; D might be TRBD1 (5 bases). The germline V and J ends were trimmed by 0 bases and 4 bases, with 10 bases remaining between them. The CDR3 covers 15 residues. Per the germline V gene, CDR1 is SEHNR and CDR2 is FQNEAQ (reference sequence).

This clonotype turned up a few times. V and J are TRBV5-5 and TRBJ2-7; D is uncertain. V gave up 0 bases and J gave up 4 bases, with 17 bases separating them. The CDR3 extends over 16 amino acids. Germline V gene data show CDR1 as SGHKS and CDR2 as YYEKEE (reference sequence). CDR3 nucleotides: TGTGCCAGCAGCTTGGTTGTGACCCCAGTTTCATACGAGCAGTACGTC. Its translation: CASSLVVTPVSYEQYV.

V gene TRBV7-2 combines with J gene TRBJ2-1; TRBD1 might be the D (6 bases). V shed 4 bases and J shed 1 base, with 20 bases lying between them. Germline V CDR1 and CDR2: SGHTA, FQGNSA. The CDR3 loop spans 18 amino acids. DNA of the CDR3: TGTGCCAGCAGCTCCAATGGGATCAGGGGTGCATCCTACAATGAGCAGTTCTTC. This translates into CASSSNGIRGASYNEQFF. Using reference TRBV7-2 and TRBJ2-1 for the parts outside the CDR3, the full variable domain is GAGVSQSPSNKVTEKGKDVELRCDPISGHTALYWYRQSLGQGLEFLIYFQGNSAPDKSGLPSDRFSAERTGGSVSTLTIQRTQQEDSAVYLCASSSNGIRGASYNEQFFGPGTRLTVL.

This clonotype was seen more than once but under ten times. V is TRBV9 and J is TRBJ1-1; D is undetermined. CDR1 is SGDLS, CDR2 YYNGEE, per germline. V lost 4 bases and J 1 base, leaving 11 bases between the germline ends. This CDR3 contains 14 residues. This chain's CDR3 is CASSISGRNTEAFF. As DNA, the CDR3 is TGTGCCAGCAGCATATCCGGGAGGAACACTGAAGCTTTCTTT.

This clonotype was seen many times. This chain connects TRBV20-1 to TRBJ2-3; 8 bases line up with TRBD2. The germline V gene has CDR1 DFQATT and CDR2 SNEGSKA (reference sequence). This CDR3 has 14 amino acids. Unmatched junction bases numbered 1, after V lost 0 bases and J lost 2 bases. CDR3 sequence: CSARDSGVTDTQYF. CDR3 nucleotide sequence: TGCAGTGCTAGAGATAGCGGGGTCACAGATACGCAGTATTTT.

This clonotype appeared a few times. The J gene is TRBJ1-6, the V gene TRBV12-3 or TRBV12-4; D gene unclear. This CDR3 spans 12 amino acids. V shed 3 bases and J shed 12 bases, with 9 bases lying between them. Written as DNA, the CDR3 is TGTGCCAGCAGTTTGTCACGAGTACCCCTCCACTTT. It specifies CASSLSRVPLHF.

This rearrangement joins TRBV11-2 to TRBJ2-2; a weak D match, TRBD2 (6 bases). Germline loops: CDR1 SGHAT, CDR2 FQNNGV. The CDR3 consists of 16 residues. Trimming shortened V by 5 bases and J by 5 bases, and 18 bases separated the two germline ends. CDR3 loop: CASSDGTLGGTGELFF. Here the CDR3 DNA reads TGTGCCAGCAGCGACGGGACGTTGGGGGGAACCGGGGAGCTGTTTTTT.

This clonotype appeared a few times. The chain recombines TRBV14 with TRBJ1-1; TRBD1 is a possible D gene (6 bases). Between the trimmed V and J ends, which lost 0 bases and 9 bases, there was a span of 14 bases. Germline loops: CDR1 SGHDN, CDR2 FVKESK. The CDR3 loop spans 14 amino acids. The CDR3, as DNA: TGTGCCAGCAGCCAAGACGGGGGGGCCTTGAAAGCTTTCTTT. Its translation: CASSQDGGALKAFF. Full variable domain (missing parts from reference TRBV14 and TRBJ1-1): EAGVTQFPSHSVIEKGQTVTLRCDPISGHDNLYWYRRVMGKEIKFLLHFVKESKQDESGMPNNRFLAERTGGTYSTLKVQPAELEDSGVYFCASSQDGGALKAFFGQGTRLTVV.

At least ten counts were recorded for this clonotype. V usage is TRBV20-1 and J usage is TRBJ2-7, with D perhaps being TRBD1 or TRBD2 (5 bases each). Trimming left V 8 bases short and J 6 bases short, with 14 bases between. The CDR3 sequence is 11 residues long. The germline V gene has CDR1 DFQATT and CDR2 SNEGSKA (reference sequence). In DNA form, the CDR3 reads TGCAGTTCCGGGACCGCGGGCGAGCAGTACTTC. Protein product: CSSGTAGEQYF.

The V call is TRBV18, the J call TRBJ2-5; possibly TRBD1 or TRBD2 for D (5 bases each). Germline V gene sequence: CDR1 KGHSH, CDR2 LQKENI. This CDR3 spans 15 amino acids. Trimming removed 4 bases from V and 4 bases from J, with 16 bases in between. The chain's CDR3 is CASSLNREGRETQYF. CDR3 DNA: TGTGCCAGCTCACTCAATAGAGAGGGGCGAGAGACCCAGTACTTC.

This clonotype was seen ten or more times. This CDR3 is CASSQDLAGGPDTQYF. The CDR3 DNA sequence: TGCGCCAGCAGCCAAGATCTAGCGGGGGGGCCAGATACGCAGTATTTT. The V gene is TRBV4-3, the J gene TRBJ2-3; 12 nucleotides match TRBD2. This CDR3 is built from 16 residues. The germline V gene encodes CDR1 LGHNA and CDR2 YSLEER. J gave up 4 bases and V 0 bases, and 2 bases lay outside the gene matches.

A few counts support this clonotype. The V call is TRBV15, the J call TRBJ1-5; the D is unclear. Germline V lookup: CDR1 LNHNV, CDR2 YYDKDF (reference sequence). Trimming left V 0 bases short and J 6 bases short, with 18 bases between. CDR3 length: 17 residues. CDR3 sequence reads: CATSRDRAVGWGQPQHF. The CDR3 nucleotides read TGTGCCACCAGCAGAGATCGGGCAGTGGGGTGGGGTCAGCCCCAGCATTTT.

Points on this clonotype: Relative to the germline gene, one junction end is altered; a read error may explain this. The chain combines TRBV9 with TRBJ1-1; possibly TRBD1 for D (6 bases). This CDR3 is 13 amino acids long. Germline V lookup: CDR1 SGDLS, CDR2 YYNGEE. The CDR3 DNA follows: TGTGACAGCAGCGTAGAAGGGGGAACTGAAGCTTTCTTT. Its protein product is CDSSVEGGTEAFF.

The table lists this clonotype with a few counts. This chain links TRBV6-6 with TRBJ1-6; D remains unclear. Germline loops: CDR1 MNHNY, CDR2 SVGAGI (reference sequence). The CDR3 loop spans 12 amino acids. Trimming removed 5 bases at V and 8 bases at J, with 7 bases between. This CDR3 reads CASSRQDSPLHF. In DNA form, the CDR3 reads TGTGCCAGCAGTAGGCAGGATTCACCCCTCCACTTT.

This clonotype was found a few times. V gene TRBV4-2 combines with J gene TRBJ2-7; D might be TRBD2 (7 bases). Trimming took 0 bases from V and 2 from J, leaving 11 bases between them. Germline V gives CDR1 LGHNA, CDR2 YNFKEQ. The CDR3 spans 15 residues. As DNA, the CDR3 is TGTGCCAGCAGCCAAGAGGTAGGGGGGGCCTACGAGCAGTACGTC. Its protein is CASSQEVGGAYEQYV.

This clonotype was found a few times. The rearrangement joins TRBV6-2 or TRBV6-3 to TRBJ2-7; D not certain. Germline V gene data show CDR1 as MNHEY and CDR2 as SVGEGT. This CDR3 has 15 residues. The V end lost 7 bases, the J end lost 1 base, and 17 bases lay between the germline ends. CDR3 region: CASTRHEVGSYEQYF. The CDR3 bases are TGTGCCAGCACCCGACATGAGGTGGGGTCCTACGAGCAGTACTTC.

The CDR3 protein is CASSLGRFQETQYF. CDR3 nucleotides: TGTGCCAGCAGCTTAGGGCGATTTCAAGAGACCCAGTACTTC. The V and J genes are TRBV7-2 and TRBJ2-5; D uncertain. The CDR3 consists of 14 residues. The germline CDR1 and CDR2 sequences are SGHTA and FQGNSA. Trimming stripped 1 base from V and 2 bases from J, with 8 bases between.